This TCR beta chain comes out of a study of blood T cell repertoires in COVID-19. The wider study: Acute-phase and convalescent COVID-19 samples originated in the United States, Italy and Spain.

V dropped 0 bases and J dropped 10 bases, with 13 bases sitting between them. The CDR3 has 15 residues. Germline V CDR1 and CDR2: LGHNA, YNFKEQ. In the source study's methods: Scientists estimated how many nucleated cells there were by amplifying reference gene primers. The table came from immunoSEQ multiplex PCR; TCRdb's copy has only in-frame clones and leaves some out. The D gene and trimming were derived from the DNA, and the V and J assignments and clone size from that table. This sample has over 150,000 clones; around 85% occur once, and the top ten carry roughly 29%. The TCR sequence derives from a woman between 55 and 75 years old with acute or convalescent COVID-19. This chain uses TRBV4-2 with TRBJ1-6; the D is unclear. What was sequenced was peripheral blood. For the CDR3, the DNA is TGTGCCAGCAGCCAAGAGTCTACGGTGCAATCACCCCTCCACTTT. Translated, it gives CASSQESTVQSPLHF.